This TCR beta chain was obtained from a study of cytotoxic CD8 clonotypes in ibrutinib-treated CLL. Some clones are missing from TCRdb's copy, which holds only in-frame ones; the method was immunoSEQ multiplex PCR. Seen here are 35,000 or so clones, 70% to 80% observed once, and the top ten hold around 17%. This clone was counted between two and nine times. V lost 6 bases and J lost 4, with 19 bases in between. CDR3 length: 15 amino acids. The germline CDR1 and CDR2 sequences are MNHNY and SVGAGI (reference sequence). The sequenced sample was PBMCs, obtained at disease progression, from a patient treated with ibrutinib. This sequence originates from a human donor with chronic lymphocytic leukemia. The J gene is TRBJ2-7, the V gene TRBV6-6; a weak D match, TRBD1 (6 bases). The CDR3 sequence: CASRRESGVGYEQYF. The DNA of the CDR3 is TGTGCCAGCAGAAGGGAGTCAGGGGTCGGGTACGAGCAGTACTTC.